The clone carrying this TCR beta chain was detected a few times. The antigen is unknown. With a J-beta primer mix and a sample-barcoded 5' primer, a second PCR ran about 7 to 12 cycles. From the 5' RACE reads, TCRdb called clonotypes with MiXCR, one entry per CDR3 protein. The sample has 600,000 or so distinct CDR3 sequences; about 30% are singletons. This sample stems from a study of blood T cells in healthy people across ages. Overall study findings and caveats: Possibly confounding the expanded clonotype changes was the fact that donor CMV status was unknown.

This sequence was found in a woman of 80 years or more in good health. The sample was blood.

The CDR3 region is CASSWKGGGHEQYF. DNA of the CDR3: TGCGCCAGCAGCTGGAAGGGGGGGGGCCACGAGCAGTACTTC. The chain carries TRBV5-1 and TRBJ2-7; weak D call: TRBD2 (7 bases). The CDR3 is 14 residues long. Germline V gene lookup returns CDR1 SGHRS and CDR2 YFSETQ. The V and J ends lost 3 bases and 5 bases respectively, with 15 bases between them.